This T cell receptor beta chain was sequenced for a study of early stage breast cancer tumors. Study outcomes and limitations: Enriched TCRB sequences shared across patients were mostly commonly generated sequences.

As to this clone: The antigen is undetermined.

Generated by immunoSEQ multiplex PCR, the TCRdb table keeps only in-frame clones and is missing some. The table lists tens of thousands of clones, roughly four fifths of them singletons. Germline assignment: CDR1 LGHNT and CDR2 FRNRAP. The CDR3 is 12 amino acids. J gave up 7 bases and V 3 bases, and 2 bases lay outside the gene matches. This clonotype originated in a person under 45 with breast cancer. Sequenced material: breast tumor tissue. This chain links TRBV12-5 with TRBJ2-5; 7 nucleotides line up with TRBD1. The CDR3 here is CASGFRQGTQYF. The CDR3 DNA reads TGTGCTAGTGGTTTTCGACAGGGGACCCAGTACTTC.